These 27 T cell receptor beta chains were sequenced from one sample in a study of blood T cell repertoires in COVID-19. Clones were read by immunoSEQ multiplex PCR, and TCRdb kept only the in-frame ones, dropping some. The table includes about 150,000 clones, 80% detected once. The sample taken for sequencing was peripheral blood. Receptors originate from a man between 60 and 75 years old with acute or convalescent COVID-19.

This sequence joins TRBV7-2 and TRBJ1-6; D is unresolved. Germline V CDR1 and CDR2: SGHTA, FQGNSA. Trimming removed 8 bases at V and 7 bases at J, with 9 bases between. The CDR3 sequence is 12 residues long. The CDR3 here is CASRAGNSPLHF. CDR3 sequence (DNA): TGTGCCAGCCGTGCGGGAAATTCACCCCTCCACTTT.

This clone was seen ten or more times. Compared with germline, one end of the junction differs, possibly owing to a read error. The same CDR3 can be traced to other DNA sequences in this sample. The V call is TRBV5-4, the J call TRBJ2-2; 7 nucleotides line up with TRBD1. The CDR3 totals 14 residues. The germline V gene has CDR1 SGHNT and CDR2 YYREEE (reference sequence). For the CDR3, the DNA is TGTGCCAGCAGTTTGGCAGGGGGCACCGGGGAGCTGTTTTTT. Its translation is CASSLAGGTGELFF.

The rearrangement uses TRBV25-1 and TRBJ1-5; 9 bases fit TRBD1. The germline gives CDR1 MGHDK, CDR2 SYGVNS. The CDR3 contains 13 residues. V was pared by 6 bases and J by 6 bases, with 3 bases of the junction left unmatched. In nucleotides, the CDR3 is TGTGCCAGCAGACAGGGGGCGGGTCAGCCCCAGCATTTT. This sequence encodes CASRQGAGQPQHF.

The chain employs TRBV4-3 and TRBJ2-1, with D possibly TRBD1 on 5 matching bases. With 0 bases removed from V and 9 bases from J, the gap between germline ends came to 12 bases. CDR3 length equals 14 residues. Germline CDR1 is LGHNA and CDR2 is YSLEER. In DNA, the CDR3 is TGCGCCAGCAGCCAAGACAGGGCGTACGGTGAGCAGTTCTTC. Translated: CASSQDRAYGEQFF.

A few counts support this clone. This CDR3 reads CASSYGDRDTALKAFF. The DNA for the CDR3 is TGTGCCAGCAGTTACGGAGACAGGGATACCGCACTGAAAGCTTTCTTT. The rearrangement uses TRBV6-5 and TRBJ1-1; 7 nucleotides align to TRBD1. Germline assignment: CDR1 MNHEY and CDR2 SVGAGI. J gave up 9 bases and V 2 bases, and 15 bases lay outside the gene matches. The CDR3 is 16 residues long.

The chain couples TRBV29-1 to TRBJ1-2; D is ambiguous. V dropped 6 bases and J dropped 2 bases, with 13 bases sitting between them. There are 13 residues in the CDR3. The V gene's germline CDR1 is SQVTM and CDR2 ANQGSEA. In DNA, the CDR3 is TGCAGCGTCCCCCTCCGGGGAAACTATGGCTACACCTTC. This gives the protein CSVPLRGNYGYTF.

The chain joins TRBV5-5 to TRBJ1-4; D is possibly TRBD1 (6 bases). There are 18 residues in the CDR3. Germline CDR1 is SGHKS and CDR2 is YYEKEE (reference sequence). The germline V and J ends were trimmed by 3 bases and 0 bases, with 18 bases remaining between them. CDR3 sequence (DNA): TGTGCCAGCAGCTGGGGAAGGACAGCCTATTCAACTAATGAAAAACTGTTTTTT. Amino acids: CASSWGRTAYSTNEKLFF.

The V gene is TRBV12-3 or TRBV12-4, the J gene TRBJ2-2; D perhaps matches TRBD2 (5 bases). Deletions cut 3 bases from V and 7 bases from J, with 9 bases between. The CDR3 is 13 residues long. In DNA, the CDR3 is TGTGCCAGCAGTTTTCGGGGAAACGGGGAGCTGTTTTTT. Amino acids: CASSFRGNGELFF.

The rearrangement uses TRBV14 and TRBJ1-2, with D unresolved. In germline, CDR1 is SGHDN, CDR2 FVKESK. The CDR3 spans 12 residues. Trimming shortened V by 5 bases and J by 10 bases, and 14 bases separated the two germline ends. CDR3 DNA sequence: TGTGCCAGCAGCGCCACGGGGAGAACCTACACCTTC. Translation gives CASSATGRTYTF.

This chain uses TRBV4-2 with TRBJ2-1, with D possibly TRBD1 on 6 matching bases. V lost 3 bases and J 13 bases, leaving 13 bases between the germline ends. The germline gives CDR1 LGHNA, CDR2 YNFKEQ. The CDR3 sequence is 12 residues long. CDR3 amino acids: CASSHSQGGQFF. The DNA of the CDR3 is TGTGCCAGCAGCCACTCACAGGGCGGACAGTTCTTC.

This chain joins TRBV4-2 and TRBJ2-3; 9 nucleotides agree with TRBD2. After removal of 3 bases from V and 3 bases from J, the junction contained 4 bases not matched to a gene. The germline CDR1 and CDR2 sequences are LGHNA and YNFKEQ. The CDR3 loop spans 15 amino acids. The CDR3 loop is CASSQRGGRTDTQYF. The CDR3 nucleotides are TGTGCCAGCAGCCAGCGGGGGGGCCGGACAGATACGCAGTATTTT.

There are a few counts of this clone. V usage is TRBV5-1 and J usage is TRBJ1-1; a possible D gene is TRBD1 (6 bases). Germline V gives CDR1 SGHRS, CDR2 YFSETQ. CDR3 size: 14 residues. Deletions cut 7 bases from V and 5 bases from J, with 18 bases between. DNA of the CDR3: TGCGCCAGCGCAAAACAGGGTACGCGGACTGAAGCTTTCTTT. Residues: CASAKQGTRTEAFF.

The chain employs TRBV19 and TRBJ2-2; D remains ambiguous. Looked up from germline, CDR1 is LNHDA and CDR2 is SQIVND (reference sequence). The V and J ends lost 7 bases and 4 bases respectively, with 7 bases between them. This CDR3 region has 12 residues. In DNA, the CDR3 is TGTGCCAGTACAGGAATCACCGGGGAGCTGTTTTTT. Protein product: CASTGITGELFF.

This sequence joins TRBV7-3 and TRBJ2-5, with D tentatively TRBD2 (6 bases). CDR3 length equals 14 residues. Trimming shortened V by 5 bases and J by 1 base, and 11 bases separated the two germline ends. CDR1 and CDR2 (germline): SGHTA, FQGTGA. In DNA form, the CDR3 reads TGTGCCAGCAGCACTCTGGGGGGCCAAGAGACCCAGTACTTC. This translates into CASSTLGGQETQYF.

For this clone: Other DNA sequences in the sample encode the same CDR3. The rearrangement joins TRBV9 to TRBJ1-3; 8 bases agree with TRBD1. Germline assignment: CDR1 SGDLS and CDR2 YYNGEE. There are 15 residues in the CDR3. Trimming took 4 bases from V and 3 from J; bases not matched to a gene: 6. The CDR3: CASSPQGGSGNTIYF. The DNA for the CDR3 is TGTGCCAGCAGCCCACAGGGGGGGAGTGGAAACACCATATATTTT.

This clone was observed a few times. The J gene is TRBJ1-3, the V gene TRBV4-2, with a weak D call TRBD1 (6 bases). Germline values: CDR1 LGHNA, CDR2 YNFKEQ. V was shortened by 1 base and J by 0 bases, with 10 bases between the two germline ends. The CDR3 runs to 16 residues. CDR3 in DNA: TGTGCCAGCAGCCAAGCGGGACAAGCCTCTGGAAACACCATATATTTT. Amino acid sequence: CASSQAGQASGNTIYF.

The chain joins TRBV9 to TRBJ2-7, with D possibly TRBD1 on 5 matching bases. V was trimmed by 0 bases and J by 2 bases, leaving 12 bases between them. Germline CDR1 reads SGDLS; CDR2 reads YYNGEE. The CDR3 loop spans 15 amino acids. The CDR3 reads CASSVGSGQTYEQYF. The CDR3 DNA reads as TGTGCCAGCAGCGTAGGGTCAGGGCAGACCTACGAGCAGTACTTC.

The V and J genes are TRBV6-4 and TRBJ2-7; D is unresolved. V was cut by 0 bases and J by 3 bases, with 24 bases left in between. Germline assignment: CDR1 MRHNA and CDR2 SNTAGT. The CDR3 sequence is 19 residues long. The CDR3 region has the DNA TGTGCCAGCAGTGACTCTCAGGATCCGCAGTCCCTCCCTCGCTACGAGCAGTACTTC. It codes for CASSDSQDPQSLPRYEQYF.

The chain employs TRBV29-1 and TRBJ1-1, with a weak D call TRBD1 (6 bases). The CDR3 spans 11 residues. Trimming left V 7 bases short and J 5 bases short, with 11 bases between. Germline V gene lookup returns CDR1 SQVTM and CDR2 ANQGSEA. For the CDR3, the DNA is TGCAGCGGTAAGGGGGAGACTGAAGCTTTCTTT. This sequence encodes CSGKGETEAFF. The full variable domain, completed using reference TRBV29-1 and TRBJ1-1, is SAVISQKPSRDICQRGTSLTIQCQVDSQVTMMFWYRQQPGQSLTLIATANQGSEATYESGFVIDKFPISRPNLTFSTLTVSNMSPEDSSIYLCSGKGETEAFFGQGTRLTVV.

The J gene is TRBJ2-5, the V gene TRBV14; a possible D gene is TRBD1 (5 bases). Germline loops: CDR1 SGHDN, CDR2 FVKESK. The V and J ends lost 0 bases and 1 base respectively, with 12 bases between them. CDR3 length equals 16 residues. The CDR3 DNA reads as TGTGCCAGCAGCCAAGATACCCTCAGGGTCCAAGAGACCCAGTACTTC. Encoded protein: CASSQDTLRVQETQYF.

This chain joins TRBV4-3 and TRBJ2-1; 13 nucleotides agree with TRBD2. The germline gives CDR1 LGHNA, CDR2 YSLEER. The J segment lost 3 bases and the V segment lost 1 base, leaving 3 bases of the junction unmatched. The CDR3 is 17 amino acids. The CDR3 protein is CASSQVWTSGSYNEQFF. For the CDR3, the DNA is TGCGCCAGCAGCCAAGTCTGGACTAGCGGGAGCTACAATGAGCAGTTCTTC.

The V call is TRBV18, the J call TRBJ2-5; 7 bases fit TRBD2. The CDR3 runs to 15 residues. J lost 4 bases, V lost 1 base, and 6 bases had no gene match. Germline V gene data show CDR1 as KGHSH and CDR2 as LQKENI. CDR3 coding DNA: TGTGCCAGCTCACCACGGATAGGGAGGGGAGAGACCCAGTACTTC. It translates to CASSPRIGRGETQYF.

This chain links TRBV9 with TRBJ1-6; 8 positions agree with TRBD1. Germline CDR1 and CDR2: SGDLS and YYNGEE. Trimming at V came to 4 bases and at J to 6 bases, leaving 12 bases not matched to a gene. This CDR3 region has 17 residues. The CDR3 nucleotides are TGTGCCAGCAGCCCACTCCCCGGGACAGGCCTTAATTCACCCCTCCACTTT. This gives the protein CASSPLPGTGLNSPLHF.

This chain joins TRBV9 and TRBJ1-5; D not certain. CDR3 length: 16 residues. With 1 base removed from V and 0 bases from J, the gap between germline ends came to 11 bases. Germline CDR1 reads SGDLS; CDR2 reads YYNGEE. The CDR3 reads CASSVKEHYSNQPQHF. The CDR3 bases are TGTGCCAGCAGCGTAAAGGAGCATTATAGCAATCAGCCCCAGCATTTT.

The chain combines TRBV19 with TRBJ2-7; D is possibly TRBD1 (5 bases). The V and J ends lost 4 bases and 6 bases respectively, with 13 bases between them. The germline V gene encodes CDR1 LNHDA and CDR2 SQIVND (reference sequence). The CDR3 loop spans 13 amino acids. CDR3 protein: CASSNLPGIEQYF. CDR3 DNA sequence: TGTGCCAGTAGTAATTTGCCAGGGATCGAGCAGTACTTC. The entire variable domain, with the rest obtained from reference TRBV19 and TRBJ2-7, is as follows: DGGITQSPKYLFRKEGQNVTLSCEQNLNHDAMYWYRQDPGQGLRLIYYSQIVNDFQKGDIAEGYSVSREKKESFPLTVTSAQKNPTAFYLCASSNLPGIEQYFGPGTRLTVT.

The J gene is TRBJ2-1, the V gene TRBV9, with a possible D match to TRBD1 (5 bases). This CDR3 contains 14 residues. V was cut by 0 bases and J by 3 bases, with 7 bases left in between. Germline V gives CDR1 SGDLS, CDR2 YYNGEE. The CDR3 DNA follows: TGTGCCAGCAGCGTAGGGGGCGGCTACAATGAGCAGTTCTTC. Protein sequence: CASSVGGGYNEQFF.

This clone was counted a single time. The chain is built from TRBV15 and TRBJ1-5; 10 positions agree with TRBD1. CDR1 is LNHNV, CDR2 YYDKDF, per germline (reference sequence). Germline trimming cut 1 base from V and 5 bases from J; bases unmatched to any gene: 8. CDR3 length: 17 amino acids. The CDR3 is CATSRGDRGGEDQPQHF. The CDR3 DNA reads as TGTGCCACCAGCAGAGGGGACAGGGGAGGAGAAGATCAGCCCCAGCATTTT.